The 2 T cell receptor beta chains in this list originate from one sample, sequenced in a study of blood T cell repertoires in COVID-19 (TCRdb year 2020). The library was generated by the immunoSEQ multiplex PCR assay. The table comes from immuneACCESS by way of TCRdb, which keeps in-frame sequences with V and J called. Part of the clones is missing from these tables; in studies checked, under half for an unresolved V gene and the rest for unknown reasons. This sample holds approximately 45,000 clones; approximately 70% were observed only once. Around 60% of the sample is held by the ten biggest clonotypes. The sequencing input was peripheral blood. Receptors originate from a man at least 80 years old with acute or convalescent COVID-19.

This chain links TRBV28 with TRBJ2-1, with 7 nucleotides matching TRBD2. This CDR3 spans 15 amino acids. J lost 4 bases, V lost 3 bases, and 6 bases had no gene match. The germline CDR1 and CDR2 sequences are MDHEN and SYDVKM. CDR3 region: CASSLGGGSYNEQFF. The CDR3 DNA sequence: TGTGCCAGCAGTTTGGGCGGGGGAAGTTACAATGAGCAGTTCTTC. Looking up the rest from reference TRBV28 and TRBJ2-1 gives the full variable domain: DVKVTQSSRYLVKRTGEKVFLECVQDMDHENMFWYRQDPGLGLRLIYFSYDVKMKEKGDIPEGYSVSREKKERFSLILESASTNQTSMYLCASSLGGGSYNEQFFGPGTRLTVL.

The rearrangement links TRBV6-5 to TRBJ1-6; D not certain. Germline values: CDR1 MNHEY, CDR2 SVGAGI. V was pared by 6 bases and J by 0 bases, with 6 bases between. The CDR3 consists of 14 residues. CDR3 in amino acids: CASRQSSYNSPLHF. CDR3 sequence (DNA): TGTGCCAGCAGACAGAGCTCCTATAATTCACCCCTCCACTTT.